The 14 T cell receptor beta chains presented below share a single source sample, sequenced in a study of CD8 T cells in ankylosing spondylitis. TCRdb fed the 5' RACE reads into MiXCR, producing one record per CDR3 protein. Found here are roughly 30,000 distinct CDR3 sequences, around 30% of them singletons; the top ten hold 45% to 55%. The sample was synovial fluid, either unsorted or a sorted T cell fraction (not recorded which). These receptors were obtained from a male donor with ankylosing spondylitis.

This clonotype was counted only a few times. The genes are TRBV3-1 and TRBJ2-1; unclear D gene. Trimming left V 1 base short and J 7 bases short, with 8 bases between. The CDR3 runs to 13 residues. In germline, CDR1 is LGHDT, CDR2 YNNKEL (reference sequence). For the CDR3, the DNA is TGTGCCAGCAGCCAAGTTCCGGGTAATGAGCAGTTCTTC. Amino acids: CASSQVPGNEQFF.

There are a few counts of this clonotype. V and J are TRBV27 and TRBJ2-7; 8 nucleotides align to TRBD2. Trimming at V came to 7 bases and at J to 0 bases, leaving 14 bases not matched to a gene. The CDR3 is 17 amino acids. The germline CDR1 and CDR2 sequences are MNHEY and SMNVEV (reference sequence). CDR3 in DNA: TGTGCCAGCACCGAAACAAAGGGACTAGATAGCTCCTACGAGCAGTACGTC. Amino acid sequence: CASTETKGLDSSYEQYV.

This clonotype has a handful of counts. This chain links TRBV12-3 or TRBV12-4 with TRBJ1-3, with 9 bases identical to TRBD1. V lost 7 bases and J lost 0; bases outside the gene matches: 10. The CDR3 is 17 residues long. The DNA of the CDR3 is TGTGCCAGCAACCTGGGACAGGGCCGGATCTCTGGAAACACCATATATTTT. It specifies CASNLGQGRISGNTIYF.

The chain joins TRBV27 to TRBJ2-2, with no clear D. Trimming took 5 bases from V and 0 from J, leaving 10 bases between them. The CDR3 is made up of 15 amino acids. Per germline, CDR1 MNHEY and CDR2 SMNVEV (reference sequence). In nucleotides, the CDR3 is TGTGCCAGCAGTGCCTATCGATCGAACACCGGGGAGCTGTTTTTT. As protein: CASSAYRSNTGELFF.

The rearrangement joins TRBV27 to TRBJ2-1; 9 positions agree with TRBD2. Trimming removed 9 bases from V and 7 bases from J; junction bases left unmatched: 16. From germline, CDR1 is MNHEY and CDR2 SMNVEV (reference sequence). The CDR3 sequence is 16 residues long. The CDR3 here is CASSPGTGGRANEQFF. The CDR3 DNA reads as TGTGCCAGTAGTCCCGGGACTGGCGGGAGGGCTAATGAGCAGTTCTTC.

This clonotype appeared many times. The V call is TRBV4-1, the J call TRBJ2-1; TRBD2 matches at 13 bases. Germline CDR1 is MGHRA and CDR2 is YSYEKL. This CDR3 has 19 amino acids. V trimming: 5 bases; J trimming: 2 bases; junction bases outside the gene matches: 12. In DNA form, the CDR3 reads TGCGCCAGCAGCGGCCGATATGGGACTAGCGGGATTCCCTACAATGAGCAGTTCTTC. Amino acids: CASSGRYGTSGIPYNEQFF.

In this sample, this clonotype is medium-sized. The chain couples TRBV10-3 to TRBJ2-7; D is uncertain. The ends were cut back, 3 bases at V and 2 bases at J, with 17 bases in the middle. Germline CDR1 is ENHRY and CDR2 is SYGVKD. CDR3 length: 16 amino acids. Here the CDR3 DNA reads TGTGCCATCAGTGAACTACAGTTTGGCGGAACCTACGAGCAGTACTTC. Translated: CAISELQFGGTYEQYF.

Concerning this clonotype: The junction departs from the called germline gene at one end, perhaps through a read error. The chain uses TRBV28 and TRBJ1-5; no clear D gene. The germline V gene has CDR1 MDHEN and CDR2 SYDVKM. The CDR3 loop spans 12 amino acids. In nucleotides, the CDR3 is TGTGCCAGCAGGCCACCCAATCAGCCCGAGCATTTT. Translated: CASRPPNQPEHF.

This clonotype was detected ten times or more. CDR3 in amino acids: CSAQRREGWSEQYF. As DNA, the CDR3 is TGCAGTGCCCAGCGGCGGGAAGGATGGAGCGAGCAGTACTTC. This chain links TRBV20-1 with TRBJ2-7, with D possibly TRBD2 on 6 matching bases. Per germline, CDR1 DFQATT and CDR2 SNEGSKA (reference sequence). The CDR3 loop spans 14 amino acids. Trimming pared 6 bases from V and 6 bases from J, leaving 21 bases between.

This clonotype has a count of ten or more. V usage is TRBV15 and J usage is TRBJ2-1; D possibly corresponds to TRBD1 (6 bases). The CDR3 runs to 13 residues. The ends were cut back, 9 bases at V and 2 bases at J, with 11 bases in the middle. Germline CDR1 reads LNHNV; CDR2 reads YYDKDF (reference sequence). Here the CDR3 reads CATQGTPYNEQFF. CDR3 sequence (DNA): TGTGCCACTCAGGGGACCCCCTACAATGAGCAGTTCTTC. Looking up the rest from reference TRBV15 and TRBJ2-1 gives the full variable domain: DAMVIQNPRYQVTQFGKPVTLSCSQTLNHNVMYWYQQKSSQAPKLLFHYYDKDFNNEADTPDNFQSRRPNTSFCFLDIRSPGLGDTAMYLCATQGTPYNEQFFGPGTRLTVL.

This chain links TRBV20-1 with TRBJ1-6; 8 bases align to TRBD1. Germline trimming cut 6 bases from V and 9 bases from J; bases unmatched to any gene: 7. Germline V lookup: CDR1 DFQATT, CDR2 SNEGSKA (reference sequence). The CDR3 runs 13 residues. CDR3 DNA: TGCAGTGCAACGGGACAGGTGCTTTCACCCCTCCACTTT. This translates into CSATGQVLSPLHF.

The rearrangement uses TRBV5-5 and TRBJ1-1; D is ambiguous. The CDR3 is 19 amino acids. Germline V gene data show CDR1 as SGHKS and CDR2 as YYEKEE (reference sequence). V dropped 1 base and J dropped 0 bases, with 22 bases sitting between them. The CDR3 region is CASSLFRGRPTYMNTEAFF. The CDR3 nucleotides read TGTGCCAGCAGCTTGTTCCGTGGCAGGCCGACCTATATGAACACTGAAGCTTTCTTT.

The CDR3 loop reads CASSFFSNTGELFF. As DNA, the CDR3 is TGTGCCAGCAGTTTCTTTTCTAACACCGGGGAGCTGTTTTTT. The genes are TRBV28 and TRBJ2-2; D remains unclear. This CDR3 region has 14 residues. Trimming removed 3 bases at V and 2 bases at J, with 7 bases between. Germline values: CDR1 MDHEN, CDR2 SYDVKM.

The sample holds many counts of this clonotype. The chain is built from TRBV27 and TRBJ2-1; 8 nucleotides match TRBD2. V was pared by 8 bases and J by 3 bases, with 6 bases of the junction left unmatched. Looked up from germline, CDR1 is MNHEY and CDR2 is SMNVEV (reference sequence). The CDR3 is 14 amino acids. The CDR3 sequence: CASSRTSSYNEQFF. DNA of the CDR3: TGTGCCAGCTCTCGGACTAGCAGCTACAATGAGCAGTTCTTC.